Below, one T cell receptor (beta chain) is given with its context. The data originate from a study of blood T cell repertoires in COVID-19. Study in general: COVID-19 samples from acute and convalescent phases originated in the United States, Italy and Spain. Sources were T cells, B-cell-depleted T cells, or PBMCs; the material itself was cDNA or gDNA.

Germline CDR1 is SEHNR and CDR2 is FQNEAQ (reference sequence). Trimming left V 5 bases short and J 10 bases short, with 15 bases between. This CDR3 region has 13 residues. Authors' processing steps: For nucleated cells, counts were estimated from reference gene primer amplification. Profiling relied on immunoSEQ multiplex PCR, and the TCRdb table lists in-frame clones only, not all of them. The V and J calls and clone size come from that table; D and trimming were worked out from the DNA. Of some 89,000 clones in the sample, about nine tenths were seen once. The TCR originated in a man aged 45-65 years with acute or convalescent COVID-19. V usage is TRBV7-9 and J usage is TRBJ2-1; D possibly corresponds to TRBD2 (6 bases). What was sequenced was peripheral blood. The CDR3 region has the DNA TGTGCCAGCAGCCCCCCCGGGGGAGGAGAGCAGTTCTTC. Its translation is CASSPPGGGEQFF.